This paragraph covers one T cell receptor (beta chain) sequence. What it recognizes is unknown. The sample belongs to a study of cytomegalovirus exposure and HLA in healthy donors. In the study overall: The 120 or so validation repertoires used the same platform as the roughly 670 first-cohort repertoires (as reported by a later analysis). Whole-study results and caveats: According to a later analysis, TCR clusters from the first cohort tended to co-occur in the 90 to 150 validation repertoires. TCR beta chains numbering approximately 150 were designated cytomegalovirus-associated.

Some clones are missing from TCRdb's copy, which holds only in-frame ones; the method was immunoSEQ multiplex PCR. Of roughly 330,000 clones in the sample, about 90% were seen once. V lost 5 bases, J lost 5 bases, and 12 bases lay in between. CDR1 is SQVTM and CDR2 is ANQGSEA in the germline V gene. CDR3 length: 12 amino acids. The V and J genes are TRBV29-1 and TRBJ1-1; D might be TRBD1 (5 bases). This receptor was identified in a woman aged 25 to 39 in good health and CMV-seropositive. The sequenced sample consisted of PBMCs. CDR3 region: CSVTGGETEAFF. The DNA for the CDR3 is TGCAGCGTTACTGGGGGGGAGACTGAAGCTTTCTTT.